Each of the 8 T cell receptor beta chains below was sequenced from the same sample in a study of cytomegalovirus exposure and HLA in healthy donors. The PCR contained 60 Vbeta and 13 Jbeta primers. The repertoire was sequenced with immunoSEQ multiplex PCR; TCRdb's copy has only in-frame clones and lacks some. Of 190,000 or so clones in the sample, roughly four fifths were seen once. Material: PBMCs. The receptors were sampled from a man over 45 in good health and CMV-seronegative.

The chain joins TRBV20-1 to TRBJ2-1; 7 bases align to TRBD2. V gave up 4 bases and J gave up 16 bases; unmatched junction bases: 10. The CDR3 extends over 11 amino acids. Per germline, CDR1 DFQATT and CDR2 SNEGSKA (reference sequence). DNA of the CDR3: TGCAGTGCTAAGAAAGCGGGACGGGAATTCTTC. It is translated as CSAKKAGREFF.

This chain joins TRBV6-8 and TRBJ2-1; 8 bases are a match to TRBD1. CDR1 is MNHGY and CDR2 is SAAAGT in the germline V gene. After removal of 3 bases from V and 4 bases from J, the junction contained 8 bases not matched to a gene. The CDR3 is made up of 16 amino acids. Written as DNA, the CDR3 is TGTGCCAGCAGTTATTTCGGGACAGGATCTTACAATGAGCAGTTCTTC. The encoded protein is CASSYFGTGSYNEQFF.

The V gene is TRBV5-4, the J gene TRBJ2-3; TRBD2 agrees at 10 bases. Unmatched junction bases numbered 1, after V lost 0 bases and J lost 6 bases. The CDR3 has 14 residues. Germline CDR1 and CDR2: SGHNT and YYREEE (reference sequence). The CDR3 protein is CASSLERGGDTQYF. Here the CDR3 DNA reads TGTGCCAGCAGCTTGGAGCGGGGGGGGGATACGCAGTATTTT. Looking up the rest from reference TRBV5-4 and TRBJ2-3 gives the full variable domain: ETGVTQSPTHLIKTRGQQVTLRCSSQSGHNTVSWYQQALGQGPQFIFQYYREEENGRGNFPPRFSGLQFPNYSSELNVNALELDDSALYLCASSLERGGDTQYFGPGTRLTVL.

This clone was seen a single time. The V and J genes are TRBV11-2 and TRBJ2-7; 10 positions agree with TRBD1. The CDR3 is 14 residues long. Germline V gene sequence: CDR1 SGHAT, CDR2 FQNNGV. V lost 5 bases, J lost 2 bases, and 3 bases stayed unmatched. The CDR3 DNA reads TGTGCCAGCAGCGCGGGACAGGGGACCTACGAGCAGTACTTC. As protein: CASSAGQGTYEQYF.

In regard to this clone: At the DNA level, this CDR3 is encoded by other sequences in the same sample as well. J is TRBJ1-4 and V is TRBV7-2; D not certain. Germline CDR1 and CDR2: SGHTA and FQGNSA. The CDR3 is 15 amino acids. V lost 0 bases, J lost 0 bases, and 5 bases lay in between. The CDR3 is CASSLARATNEKLFF. The CDR3 nucleotides are TGTGCCAGCAGCTTAGCTCGTGCAACTAATGAAAAACTGTTTTTT.

The chain recombines TRBV11-2 with TRBJ1-2, with D possibly being TRBD1 (5 bases). The CDR3 consists of 15 residues. Trimming left V 3 bases short and J 4 bases short, with 15 bases between. Germline loops: CDR1 SGHAT, CDR2 FQNNGV. The CDR3 loop reads CASSLAPGLSYGYTF. CDR3 in DNA: TGTGCCAGCAGCTTGGCCCCGGGACTTAGCTATGGCTACACCTTC.

The rearrangement joins TRBV6-5 to TRBJ1-3; TRBD1 matches at 7 bases. The CDR3 consists of 15 residues. Trimming at V came to 6 bases and at J to 0 bases, leaving 5 bases not matched to a gene. The germline V gene encodes CDR1 MNHEY and CDR2 SVGAGI. The CDR3 nucleotides are TGTGCCAGCAGGGGACAGAGACACTCTGGAAACACCATATATTTT. Its translation is CASRGQRHSGNTIYF.

As for this clone: The junction shows a germline mismatch at one end, possibly a read error. The chain recombines TRBV27 with TRBJ1-1; 8 positions match TRBD1. This CDR3 is built from 15 residues. CDR1 and CDR2 (germline): MNHEY, SMNVEV (reference sequence). The CDR3 here is CASSTRQGLNTEASF. DNA of the CDR3: TGTGCCAGCAGTACCCGACAGGGGCTGAACACTGAAGCTTCCTTT.